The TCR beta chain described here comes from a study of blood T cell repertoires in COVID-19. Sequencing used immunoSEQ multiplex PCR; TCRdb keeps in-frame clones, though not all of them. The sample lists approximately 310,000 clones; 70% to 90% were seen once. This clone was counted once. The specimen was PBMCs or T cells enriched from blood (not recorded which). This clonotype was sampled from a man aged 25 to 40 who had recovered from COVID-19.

The CDR3 sequence: CASSYSGGLDSPLHF. CDR3 DNA sequence: TGTGCCAGCAGTTACTCGGGGGGGCTTGATTCACCCCTCCACTTT. The rearrangement uses TRBV6-5 and TRBJ1-6; D is perhaps TRBD1 (6 bases). The V gene's germline CDR1 is MNHEY and CDR2 SVGAGI. Between the trimmed V and J ends, which lost 0 bases and 8 bases, there was a span of 11 bases. This CDR3 region has 15 residues.